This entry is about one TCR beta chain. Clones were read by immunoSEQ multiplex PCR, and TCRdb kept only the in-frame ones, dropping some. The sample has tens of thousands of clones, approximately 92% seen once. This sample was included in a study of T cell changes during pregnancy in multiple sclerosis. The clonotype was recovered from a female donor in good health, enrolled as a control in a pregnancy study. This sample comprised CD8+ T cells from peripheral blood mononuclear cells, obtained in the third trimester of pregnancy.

The CDR3 sequence: CASSLLSYGREPEAFF. CDR3 coding DNA: TGTGCCAGCAGTTTACTCTCTTACGGGCGGGAGCCCGAAGCTTTCTTT. The chain recombines TRBV27 with TRBJ1-1, with D uncertain. CDR1 is MNHEY and CDR2 is SMNVEV in the germline V gene (reference sequence). This CDR3 region has 16 residues. V lost 2 bases, J lost 8 bases, and 21 bases lay in between.